These 25 T cell receptor beta chains were sequenced from one sample in a study of response to subunit inactivated influenza vaccine. Each CDR3 protein is one row after TCRdb ran MiXCR on the RT-PCR reads. The repertoire consists of hundreds of thousands of distinct CDR3 sequences, with roughly 14% occurring once and the leading ten covering approximately 7%. The sequenced sample was PBMCs from blood, obtained 14 to 15 days before vaccination. These receptors came from a man aged 45-60 years who received an inactivated influenza vaccine.

The CDR3 DNA follows: TGTGCCAGCAGTCATAGCGGGAGAACCTACAATGAGCAGTTCTTC. Translated, it gives CASSHSGRTYNEQFF. The chain is built from TRBV6-5 and TRBJ2-1; TRBD2 aligns across 9 bases. V lost 5 bases to trimming and J lost 2 bases; unmatched junction nucleotides: 4. The length of the CDR3 is 15 residues. Germline CDR1 is MNHEY and CDR2 is SVGAGI.

The chain carries TRBV7-2 and TRBJ1-1, with D uncertain. The germline gives CDR1 SGHTA, CDR2 FQGNSA. The CDR3 is 13 amino acids. V lost 5 bases and J lost 0, with 7 bases in between. In DNA form, the CDR3 reads TGTGCCAGCAGCCCCAAGATGAACACTGAAGCTTTCTTT. Protein: CASSPKMNTEAFF.

There are a few counts of this clonotype. V is TRBV20-1 and J is TRBJ2-3, with D possibly being TRBD2 (5 bases). V lost 8 bases and J 4 bases, leaving 13 bases between the germline ends. Per the germline V gene, CDR1 is DFQATT and CDR2 is SNEGSKA (reference sequence). The CDR3 covers 12 residues. CDR3 coding DNA: TGCAGTACCCGGGGTACGCCAGATACGCAGTATTTT. It encodes CSTRGTPDTQYF.

This clonotype was seen more than once but under ten times. The V and J genes are TRBV19 and TRBJ2-7; 11 nucleotides line up with TRBD2. J was trimmed by 0 bases and V by 6 bases; bases with no gene match: 4. Germline CDR1 LNHDA, CDR2 SQIVND (reference sequence). The CDR3 contains 15 residues. The CDR3 here is CASSIGTSGSYEQYF. CDR3 in DNA: TGTGCCAGTAGCATCGGGACTAGCGGCTCCTACGAGCAGTACTTC.

V is TRBV25-1 and J is TRBJ2-5, with a tentative D call TRBD1 (6 bases). The V and J ends lost 1 base and 4 bases respectively, with 13 bases between them. The CDR3 is 15 residues long. Germline V gene data show CDR1 as MGHDK and CDR2 as SYGVNS. Here the CDR3 DNA reads TGTGCCAGCAGTGAATTAGGGGGAGTGAGAGAGACCCAGTACTTC. Protein sequence: CASSELGGVRETQYF.

The sample holds a few counts of this clonotype. The V gene is TRBV20-1, the J gene TRBJ2-7; the match to TRBD1 covers 7 bases. This CDR3 comprises 13 residues. Germline CDR1 reads DFQATT; CDR2 reads SNEGSKA (reference sequence). Unmatched junction bases numbered 9, after V lost 6 bases and J lost 4 bases. CDR3: CSATDRKTYEQYF. The DNA for the CDR3 is TGCAGTGCCACGGACAGGAAAACTTACGAGCAGTACTTC.

The J gene is TRBJ1-1, the V gene TRBV10-3, with TRBD1 as a possible D gene (5 bases). In germline, CDR1 is ENHRY, CDR2 SYGVKD. CDR3 length equals 12 residues. V lost 4 bases to trimming and J lost 8 bases, with 11 bases between them. The chain's CDR3 is CAISAPGREAFF. The DNA for the CDR3 is TGTGCCATCAGTGCGCCAGGGAGAGAAGCTTTCTTT.

This clonotype has at least ten counts. This chain links TRBV7-9 with TRBJ2-7; no reliable D call. Germline V gives CDR1 SEHNR, CDR2 FQNEAQ (reference sequence). The CDR3 is 13 amino acids. V lost 7 bases to trimming and J lost 5 bases, with 15 bases between them. CDR3 region: CASNLFTGHEQYF. As DNA, the CDR3 is TGTGCCAGCAACCTTTTTACTGGCCACGAGCAGTACTTC. Full variable domain (remainder filled in from reference TRBV7-9 and TRBJ2-7): DTGVSQNPRHKITKRGQNVTFRCDPISEHNRLYWYRQTLGQGPEFLTYFQNEAQLEKSRLLSDRFSAERPKGSFSTLEIQRTEQGDSAMYLCASNLFTGHEQYFGPGTRLTVT.

The rearrangement joins TRBV10-3 to TRBJ2-5, with D unclear. From germline, CDR1 is ENHRY and CDR2 SYGVKD. This CDR3 has 11 residues. V gave up 4 bases and J gave up 3 bases, with 3 bases separating them. The CDR3 DNA sequence: TGTGCCATCAGTGTTAAAGAGACCCAGTACTTC. This encodes CAISVKETQYF.

This chain joins TRBV7-2 and TRBJ2-1, with D perhaps TRBD1 (6 bases). Between the trimmed V and J ends, which lost 6 bases and 2 bases, there was a span of 17 bases. This CDR3 is built from 16 residues. From germline, CDR1 is SGHTA and CDR2 FQGNSA. CDR3 nucleotide sequence: TGTGCCAGCAGTAGAGTTGTGGGGACACCCTACAATGAGCAGTTCTTC. Translating it yields CASSRVVGTPYNEQFF.

This clonotype was picked up many times. The V call is TRBV2, the J call TRBJ1-2; no clear D gene. Germline V lookup: CDR1 SNHLY, CDR2 FYNNEI. This CDR3 region has 13 residues. Deletions cut 2 bases from V and 5 bases from J, with 9 bases between. CDR3 nucleotide sequence: TGTGCCAGCAGTGAAACTCTGGGGTATGGCTACACCTTC. This sequence encodes CASSETLGYGYTF. The complete variable domain, with remaining parts taken from reference TRBV2 and TRBJ1-2, reads EPEVTQTPSHQVTQMGQEVILRCVPISNHLYFYWYRQILGQKVEFLVSFYNNEISEKSEIFDDQFSVERPDGSNFTLKIRSTKLEDSAMYFCASSETLGYGYTFGSGTRLTVV.

This clonotype was seen a few times. The rearrangement joins TRBV28 to TRBJ2-4; no firm D call. V was cut by 1 base and J by 7 bases, with 11 bases left in between. Germline V gene lookup returns CDR1 MDHEN and CDR2 SYDVKM. The CDR3 covers 14 residues. This CDR3 is CASSLYGRSNIQYF. DNA of the CDR3: TGTGCCAGCAGTTTATATGGCAGGTCGAACATTCAGTACTTC.

This rearrangement joins TRBV29-1 to TRBJ2-1; D not certain. The V end was cut by 3 bases, the J end by 0 bases, with 9 bases between. CDR1 and CDR2 (germline): SQVTM, ANQGSEA. The CDR3 totals 14 residues. Here the CDR3 DNA reads TGCAGCGTTGATCTTACGGGCTCCTACAATGAGCAGTTCTTC. Translation gives CSVDLTGSYNEQFF.

The rearrangement uses TRBV6-1 and TRBJ2-7, with a weak D call TRBD2 (5 bases). V lost 6 bases to trimming and J lost 6 bases, with 21 bases between them. CDR1 is MNHNS and CDR2 is SASEGT in the germline V gene. The length of the CDR3 is 15 residues. CDR3 sequence reads: CASRFAIRETTEQYF. DNA for the CDR3: TGTGCCAGCAGATTCGCTATAAGGGAGACTACCGAGCAGTACTTC.

This clonotype was found once. The V call is TRBV19, the J call TRBJ2-7, with D possibly matching TRBD1 (6 bases). Trimming removed 2 bases from V and 5 bases from J, with 13 bases in between. Germline lookup yields CDR1 LNHDA and CDR2 SQIVND (reference sequence). CDR3 length equals 14 residues. The DNA of the CDR3 is TGTGCCAGTAGTATATCGGACAGTCAGGACGAGCAGTACTTC. Residues: CASSISDSQDEQYF.

The chain carries TRBV20-1 and TRBJ1-1; 7 bases match TRBD1. Germline CDR1 and CDR2: DFQATT and SNEGSKA (reference sequence). J gave up 4 bases and V 1 base, and 6 bases lay outside the gene matches. CDR3 length: 14 residues. CDR3 region: CSARARRGGTEAFF. In DNA, the CDR3 is TGCAGTGCTAGAGCGCGCAGGGGGGGCACTGAAGCTTTCTTT.

This clonotype came up a few times. The V gene is TRBV10-3, the J gene TRBJ2-4, with TRBD2 identical over 13 bases. V shed 5 bases, J shed 0 bases, and the junction held 10 bases outside the gene matches. Per the germline V gene, CDR1 is ENHRY and CDR2 is SYGVKD. The CDR3 length is 19 residues. The CDR3 reads CAISSTGTSGIGAKNIQYF. As DNA, the CDR3 is TGTGCCATCAGTTCAACCGGGACTAGCGGGATCGGAGCCAAAAACATTCAGTACTTC.

The sample holds a few counts of this clonotype. The rearrangement links TRBV2 to TRBJ2-3; D gene unclear. Germline CDR1 SNHLY, CDR2 FYNNEI. Trimming removed 8 bases at V and 7 bases at J, with 13 bases between. This CDR3 is built from 12 residues. CDR3 protein: CASQVELYTQYF. For the CDR3, the DNA is TGTGCCAGCCAAGTGGAGCTTTATACGCAGTATTTT.

Many counts were recorded for this clonotype. The rearrangement joins TRBV28 to TRBJ2-1; D is perhaps TRBD1 (6 bases). The CDR3 extends over 14 amino acids. Between the trimmed V and J ends, which lost 3 bases and 3 bases, there was a span of 9 bases. In germline, CDR1 is MDHEN, CDR2 SYDVKM. The CDR3 here is CASSFRGGYNEQFF. CDR3 bases: TGTGCCAGCAGTTTCAGAGGGGGCTACAATGAGCAGTTCTTC.

The rearrangement links TRBV7-9 to TRBJ2-1; 9 nucleotides align to TRBD2. The germline V gene encodes CDR1 SEHNR and CDR2 FQNEAQ (reference sequence). Trimming removed 4 bases from V and 7 bases from J; junction bases left unmatched: 11. The CDR3 runs to 16 residues. The CDR3 region has the DNA TGTGCCAGCAGCTCGGGACCGGGACTAGCTATTAATGAGCAGTTCTTC. Its translation: CASSSGPGLAINEQFF. The full variable domain, completed using reference TRBV7-9 and TRBJ2-1, is DTGVSQNPRHKITKRGQNVTFRCDPISEHNRLYWYRQTLGQGPEFLTYFQNEAQLEKSRLLSDRFSAERPKGSFSTLEIQRTEQGDSAMYLCASSSGPGLAINEQFFGPGTRLTVL.

This chain uses TRBV18 with TRBJ2-5; maybe TRBD2 (6 bases). CDR1 is KGHSH, CDR2 LQKENI, per germline. This CDR3 has 15 residues. Trimming removed 3 bases from V and 0 bases from J, with 11 bases in between. The CDR3 DNA follows: TGTGCCAGCTCACCTGTCGGCGGGAACCAAGAGACCCAGTACTTC. It encodes CASSPVGGNQETQYF. The full variable domain, in which reference TRBV18 and TRBJ2-5 provide the parts outside the CDR3, is NAGVMQNPRHLVRRRGQEARLRCSPMKGHSHVYWYRQLPEEGLKFMVYLQKENIIDESGMPKERFSAEFPKEGPSILRIQQVVRGDSAAYFCASSPVGGNQETQYFGPGTRLLVL.

This clonotype was counted only a few times. The genes are TRBV5-1 and TRBJ2-3, with no clear D. With 2 bases removed from V and 1 base from J, the gap between germline ends came to 14 bases. This CDR3 is 16 amino acids long. Germline V gene lookup returns CDR1 SGHRS and CDR2 YFSETQ. Here the CDR3 DNA reads TGCGCCAGCAGCTTTGGTAGCCAGAGAGGCACAGATACGCAGTATTTT. This translates into CASSFGSQRGTDTQYF. The full variable domain, in which reference TRBV5-1 and TRBJ2-3 provide the parts outside the CDR3, is KAGVTQTPRYLIKTRGQQVTLSCSPISGHRSVSWYQQTPGQGLQFLFEYFSETQRNKGNFPGRFSGRQFSNSRSEMNVSTLELGDSALYLCASSFGSQRGTDTQYFGPGTRLTVL.

This clonotype was seen a few times. The V gene is TRBV28, the J gene TRBJ1-1, with a possible D match to TRBD1 (6 bases). V was shortened by 6 bases and J by 5 bases, with 19 bases between the two germline ends. Germline V CDR1 and CDR2: MDHEN, SYDVKM. The CDR3 runs 15 residues. The CDR3 nucleotides read TGTGCCAGCAGATCTGGGACACCCCATGAGACTGAAGCTTTCTTT. Its translation: CASRSGTPHETEAFF.

This rearrangement joins TRBV24-1 to TRBJ1-5; D may be TRBD1 (6 bases). This CDR3 contains 16 residues. The germline CDR1 and CDR2 sequences are KGHDR and SFDVKD. V dropped 0 bases and J dropped 2 bases, with 10 bases sitting between them. CDR3: CATSDLKDRGNQPQHF. CDR3 coding DNA: TGTGCCACCAGTGATTTGAAGGACAGAGGCAATCAGCCCCAGCATTTT.

In this sample, this clonotype turned up a few times. The chain has TRBV5-5 and TRBJ2-1; possibly TRBD2 for D (5 bases). CDR1 is SGHKS, CDR2 YYEKEE, per germline (reference sequence). Between the trimmed V and J ends, which lost 5 bases and 8 bases, there was a span of 17 bases. CDR3 length: 14 residues. CDR3 sequence (DNA): TGTGCCAGCAGTCGGGATGATCGGTGGGATGAGCAGTTCTTC. Encoded protein: CASSRDDRWDEQFF.